The 13 T cell receptor beta chains presented below share a single source sample, sequenced in a study of early T cells in non-severe SARS-CoV-2 infection. Using its own MiXCR run on the 5' RACE reads, TCRdb lists one record per CDR3 protein. The sample has roughly 30,000 distinct CDR3 sequences; more than 4% are singletons. The sequencing sample was made of whole blood. The source of these receptors is an adult who was a healthcare worker with PCR-confirmed SARS-CoV-2 infection or an uninfected control (not recorded which).

This clonotype was counted at least ten times. The chain is built from TRBV4-1 and TRBJ2-3; D is undetermined. The CDR3 is 14 residues long. V gave up 4 bases and J gave up 2 bases, with 10 bases separating them. Germline lookup yields CDR1 MGHRA and CDR2 YSYEKL. Here the CDR3 reads CASSRGPTTDTQYF. The CDR3 DNA reads TGCGCCAGCAGCCGAGGACCAACCACAGATACGCAGTATTTT.

As concerns this clonotype: This may arise from a read error, as a much more abundant clone is one base away. The missing conserved phenylalanine or tryptophan at the end of this CDR3 makes a read error likely. CDR3 residues: CASSQGEVYNEQFL. CDR3 bases: TGTGCCAGCAGCCAAGGTGAAGTATACAATGAGCAGTTCCTC. This chain links TRBV14 with TRBJ2-1; the D is unclear. The ends were cut back, 1 base at V and 4 bases at J, with 8 bases in the middle. Per the germline V gene, CDR1 is SGHDN and CDR2 is FVKESK. This CDR3 spans 14 amino acids.

This clonotype has a count of ten or more. The J gene is TRBJ2-5, the V gene TRBV7-3, with 15 bases that match TRBD2. This CDR3 spans 16 amino acids. Germline loops: CDR1 SGHTA, CDR2 FQGTGA. V dropped 5 bases and J dropped 5; count of bases not matched to a gene: 6. CDR3 bases: TGTGCCAGCAGCCCTGGACTAGCGGGAGGGCCGGAGACCCAGTACTTC. It specifies CASSPGLAGGPETQYF.

This rearrangement joins TRBV11-2 to TRBJ2-1, with TRBD1 matching over 12 bases. This CDR3 is built from 15 residues. V shed 5 bases and J 4 bases; nucleotides not matched to a gene: 3. Germline V gene sequence: CDR1 SGHAT, CDR2 FQNNGV. In DNA, the CDR3 is TGTGCCAGCAGCGCGGGACAGGGGGCTTACAATGAGCAGTTCTTC. It encodes CASSAGQGAYNEQFF.

There are a few counts of this clonotype. V and J are TRBV11-2 and TRBJ2-2; D is unclear. This CDR3 comprises 12 residues. Germline CDR1 and CDR2: SGHAT and FQNNGV. V was trimmed by 5 bases and J by 4 bases, leaving 5 bases between them. The CDR3 nucleotides read TGTGCCAGCAGCCAATTCACCGGGGAGCTGTTTTTT. It translates to CASSQFTGELFF.

This clonotype was seen ten or more times. This chain links TRBV11-2 with TRBJ1-6; no clear D. The germline V and J ends were trimmed by 5 bases and 10 bases, with 9 bases remaining between them. Germline values: CDR1 SGHAT, CDR2 FQNNGV. The CDR3 sequence is 12 residues long. CDR3 in amino acids: CASSPPQSPLHF. CDR3 nucleotides: TGTGCCAGCAGCCCCCCGCAGTCACCCCTCCACTTT.

This clonotype was seen only a few times. This sequence joins TRBV18 and TRBJ2-7, with TRBD2 matching 10 bases. This CDR3 is 17 amino acids long. Germline CDR1 KGHSH, CDR2 LQKENI. V shed 2 bases, J shed 0 bases, and the junction held 7 bases outside the gene matches. CDR3 bases: TGTGCCAGCTCACCAATACCTAGCGGGGGCCTCTCCTACGAGCAGTACTTC. Translating gives CASSPIPSGGLSYEQYF.

This chain connects TRBV6-5 to TRBJ2-3; no clear D. This CDR3 spans 14 amino acids. V gave up 0 bases and J gave up 0 bases, with 4 bases separating them. The germline V gene encodes CDR1 MNHEY and CDR2 SVGAGI. The CDR3 sequence is CASSYSVSTDTQYF. The CDR3 DNA is TGTGCCAGCAGTTACTCTGTTAGCACAGATACGCAGTATTTT.

This chain connects TRBV7-9 to TRBJ2-7; 9 bases map to TRBD1. The CDR3 spans 15 residues. Germline CDR1 is SEHNR and CDR2 is FQNEAQ (reference sequence). Trimming at V came to 2 bases and at J to 4 bases, leaving 6 bases not matched to a gene. CDR3 sequence reads: CASSLPGQGVYEQYF. In DNA, the CDR3 is TGTGCCAGCAGCTTACCGGGACAGGGTGTGTACGAGCAGTACTTC. Combining the CDR3 with reference TRBV7-9 and TRBJ2-7 gives the whole variable domain DTGVSQNPRHKITKRGQNVTFRCDPISEHNRLYWYRQTLGQGPEFLTYFQNEAQLEKSRLLSDRFSAERPKGSFSTLEIQRTEQGDSAMYLCASSLPGQGVYEQYFGPGTRLTVT.

The V gene is TRBV7-9, the J gene TRBJ2-1; D possibly corresponds to TRBD2 (5 bases). This CDR3 is built from 13 residues. With 5 bases removed from V and 7 bases from J, the gap between germline ends came to 12 bases. Germline V lookup: CDR1 SEHNR, CDR2 FQNEAQ (reference sequence). The CDR3 sequence is CASSRGRRNEQFF. DNA of the CDR3: TGTGCCAGCAGCAGAGGGCGACGGAATGAGCAGTTCTTC.

This clonotype was counted ten times or more. The CDR3 coding sequence is TGCGCCAGCAGGACGCGAGGCTCCTACAATGAGCAGTTCTTC. Translation gives CASRTRGSYNEQFF. V is TRBV10-2 and J is TRBJ2-1; no clear D gene. CDR1 is WSHSY and CDR2 is SAAADI in the germline V gene. The CDR3 contains 14 residues. V lost 6 bases, J lost 0 bases, and 9 bases lay in between.

This clonotype came up a few times. The genes are TRBV5-5 and TRBJ2-7, with 7 bases identical to TRBD2. Unmatched junction bases numbered 3, after V lost 0 bases and J lost 3 bases. This CDR3 has 14 amino acids. The germline gives CDR1 SGHKS, CDR2 YYEKEE (reference sequence). The CDR3 here is CASSLGGLGYEQYF. CDR3 DNA sequence: TGTGCCAGCAGCTTGGGAGGACTAGGCTACGAGCAGTACTTC.

In this sample, this clonotype turned up a few times. The DNA of the CDR3 is TGTGCCAGCAGCCAGACCGGACTTGCGGGAGAGACCCAGTACTTC. Amino acid sequence: CASSQTGLAGETQYF. The chain recombines TRBV5-6 with TRBJ2-5; D may be TRBD2 (5 bases). Germline-derived CDR1 and CDR2 are SGHDT and YYEEEE. Trimming took 4 bases from V and 4 from J, leaving 17 bases between them. The CDR3 sequence is 15 residues long.